This TCR beta chain was retrieved from a study of blood T cells in healthy people across ages. Study-level results: Underestimates were what the diversity estimates from one million T cells were considered to be.

Donors were systemically healthy Caucasian individuals from Russia aged roughly 6 to 95 years. With a J-beta primer mix and a sample-barcoded 5' primer, a second PCR ran about 6 to 11 cycles. TCRdb reprocessed the 5' RACE reads via MiXCR and lists one record per CDR3 protein. The data show under 800,000 distinct CDR3 sequences, roughly two fifths seen once. With respect to this clonotype: The antigen is undetermined.

Germline CDR1 MDHEN, CDR2 SYDVKM. After removal of 3 bases from V and 6 bases from J, the junction contained 8 bases not matched to a gene. This CDR3 contains 15 residues. The chain uses TRBV28 and TRBJ2-5; 9 positions agree with TRBD1. The sequencing input was blood. The TCR sequence derives from a woman aged 55-70 years in good health. Here the CDR3 reads CASSLGQGLSKTQYF. The CDR3 bases are TGTGCCAGCAGTTTGGGACAGGGACTCTCAAAGACCCAGTACTTC.